The rows below give T cell receptor beta chains drawn from one sample of a study of T cell changes during pregnancy in multiple sclerosis. Sequencing was performed with immunoSEQ multiplex PCR; in TCRdb, only in-frame clones are kept and a portion is missing. The sample records approximately 47,000 clones, approximately 90% being singletons. The sequencing used peripheral blood, collected in the first trimester of pregnancy. These receptors were obtained from a female donor with multiple sclerosis, enrolled in a pregnancy study. Each CDR3 is given with its conserved first and last residue. Each record gives: V gene, D gene, J gene, clone size, CDR3 DNA, CDR3 protein. D genes are given only for firm matches. Rows give clone size only sometimes, using once, few, many, or a class for an expanded clone.

v_call: TRBV6-5
d_call: NA
j_call: TRBJ1-1
clone_size: NA
cdr3_nt: TGTGCCAGCAGTCAACAGGGGAACACTGAAGCTTTCTTT
cdr3_aa: CASSQQGNTEAFF

v_call: TRBV19
d_call: TRBD2
j_call: TRBJ2-1
clone_size: NA
cdr3_nt: TGTGCCAGTAGTAACCAGCGGGGGATCGGGAATGAGCAGTTCTTC
cdr3_aa: CASSNQRGIGNEQFF

v_call: TRBV29-1
d_call: NA
j_call: TRBJ1-1
clone_size: few
cdr3_nt: TGCAGCGGACAAAACACTGAAGCTTTCTTT
cdr3_aa: CSGQNTEAFF

v_call: TRBV14
d_call: NA
j_call: TRBJ1-4
clone_size: few
cdr3_nt: TGTGCCAGCAGCCAAGGGGCGTTTCGTGAAAAACTGTTTTTT
cdr3_aa: CASSQGAFREKLFF

v_call: TRBV28
d_call: TRBD1
j_call: TRBJ1-1
clone_size: NA
cdr3_nt: TGTGCCAGCAGGCCGGGGGGGGACAGGAACACTGAAGCTTTCTTT
cdr3_aa: CASRPGGDRNTEAFF

v_call: TRBV7-2
d_call: NA
j_call: TRBJ2-1
clone_size: NA
cdr3_nt: TGTGCCAGCAGCTTAGTCACAGGGGCGGGGGAGCAGTTCTTC
cdr3_aa: CASSLVTGAGEQFF

v_call: TRBV7-2
d_call: NA
j_call: TRBJ1-2
clone_size: NA
cdr3_nt: TGTGCCAGCAGCTTAGAGAGGGTGAATGGAGGCTACACCTTC
cdr3_aa: CASSLERVNGGYTF

v_call: TRBV6-5
d_call: NA
j_call: TRBJ2-5
clone_size: NA
cdr3_nt: TGTGCCAGCAGTTCCCCCTCGGGAGCCCAAGAGACCCAGTACTTC
cdr3_aa: CASSSPSGAQETQYF

v_call: TRBV6-5
d_call: NA
j_call: TRBJ1-6
clone_size: few
cdr3_nt: TGTGCCAGCACCGAGGTCCGAAGGGGGAATTCACCCCTCCACTTT
cdr3_aa: CASTEVRRGNSPLHF

v_call: TRBV5-4
d_call: TRBD1
j_call: TRBJ2-2
clone_size: NA
cdr3_nt: TGTGCCAGCAGCTTGCGACAGGGAGTTACCGGGGAGCTGTTTTTT
cdr3_aa: CASSLRQGVTGELFF

v_call: TRBV18
d_call: NA
j_call: TRBJ1-1
clone_size: NA
cdr3_nt: TGTGCCAGCTCACCACCCGGTAACACTGAAGCTTTCTTT
cdr3_aa: CASSPPGNTEAFF

v_call: TRBV5-1
d_call: TRBD1
j_call: TRBJ2-1
clone_size: once
cdr3_nt: TGCGCCAGCAGCCCACGCACCGGGACAGGGGGTGATGAGCAGTTCTTC
cdr3_aa: CASSPRTGTGGDEQFF

v_call: TRBV5-1
d_call: NA
j_call: TRBJ1-6
clone_size: NA
cdr3_nt: TGCGCCAGCAGCCAGCGGAGGCCAGATAATTCACCCCTCCACTTT
cdr3_aa: CASSQRRPDNSPLHF

v_call: TRBV5-6
d_call: NA
j_call: TRBJ1-2
clone_size: NA
cdr3_nt: TGTGCCAGCAGCCCGGGACTCTTAGGGGGCTACACCTTC
cdr3_aa: CASSPGLLGGYTF

v_call: TRBV28
d_call: TRBD1
j_call: TRBJ1-2
clone_size: NA
cdr3_nt: TGTGCCAGCAGTTTGACAGGGGGATATGGCTACACCTTC
cdr3_aa: CASSLTGGYGYTF

v_call: TRBV30
d_call: TRBD1
j_call: TRBJ2-3
clone_size: NA
cdr3_nt: TGTGCCTACGGACAGGGGGCAACAGATACGCAGTATTTT
cdr3_aa: CAYGQGATDTQYF

v_call: TRBV9
d_call: TRBD2
j_call: TRBJ2-7
clone_size: NA
cdr3_nt: TGTGCCAGCAGCGTAGCAGGAAGCGGGGGGACCTACGAGCAGTACTTC
cdr3_aa: CASSVAGSGGTYEQYF

v_call: TRBV9
d_call: NA
j_call: TRBJ1-1
clone_size: NA
cdr3_nt: TGTGCCAGCAGCGTAGGTGGGCGACAGAACACTGAAGCTTTCTTT
cdr3_aa: CASSVGGRQNTEAFF

v_call: TRBV27
d_call: NA
j_call: TRBJ1-5
clone_size: NA
cdr3_nt: TGTGCCAGCAGTTTGGTCGGTAGCAATCAGCCCCAGCATTTT
cdr3_aa: CASSLVGSNQPQHF

v_call: TRBV6-5
d_call: NA
j_call: TRBJ1-1
clone_size: NA
cdr3_nt: TGTGCCAGCAGTTTGGCGGGAGTGAACACTGAAGCTTTCTTT
cdr3_aa: CASSLAGVNTEAFF

v_call: TRBV9
d_call: TRBD1
j_call: TRBJ1-3
clone_size: NA
cdr3_nt: TGTGCCAGCAGCGTAGAAGGGGGCCTCGGAAACACCATATATTTT
cdr3_aa: CASSVEGGLGNTIYF

v_call: TRBV10-3
d_call: TRBD1
j_call: TRBJ2-7
clone_size: few
cdr3_nt: TGTGCCATCAGTGTGGGTAGGGGGCTTCGGATCTACGAGCAGTACTTC
cdr3_aa: CAISVGRGLRIYEQYF

v_call: TRBV19
d_call: NA
j_call: TRBJ2-7
clone_size: NA
cdr3_nt: TGTGCCAGTAGTGCTAGGCAGGGCGCCTACGAGCAGTACTTC
cdr3_aa: CASSARQGAYEQYF

v_call: TRBV18
d_call: TRBD1
j_call: TRBJ1-5
clone_size: once
cdr3_nt: TGTGCCAGCTCACAGGGACAGCAACAGCCCCAGCATTTT
cdr3_aa: CASSQGQQQPQHF

v_call: TRBV29-1
d_call: NA
j_call: TRBJ1-3
clone_size: NA
cdr3_nt: TGCAGCGTTCGAACTCTTGGAAACACCATATATTTT
cdr3_aa: CSVRTLGNTIYF

v_call: TRBV27
d_call: NA
j_call: TRBJ1-6
clone_size: NA
cdr3_nt: TGTGCCAGCAGTTTATGGTCCCGGGGGTCCTATAATTCACCCCTCCACTTT
cdr3_aa: CASSLWSRGSYNSPLHF

v_call: TRBV28
d_call: NA
j_call: TRBJ2-3
clone_size: NA
cdr3_nt: TGTGCCAGCAGTTTAGGGGGGACCGTGAGGGATACGCAGTATTTT
cdr3_aa: CASSLGGTVRDTQYF

v_call: TRBV18
d_call: TRBD1
j_call: TRBJ1-4
clone_size: NA
cdr3_nt: TGTGCCAGCTCACCCCGGACAGGGTCTAATGAAAAACTGTTTTTT
cdr3_aa: CASSPRTGSNEKLFF

v_call: TRBV2
d_call: NA
j_call: TRBJ1-3
clone_size: NA
cdr3_nt: TGTGCCAGCAGTGACGCAGGCTCTGGAAACACCATATATTTT
cdr3_aa: CASSDAGSGNTIYF

v_call: TRBV2
d_call: NA
j_call: TRBJ1-2
clone_size: NA
cdr3_nt: TGTGCCAGCAGGGGGGGGATGTTGGACTATGGCTACACCTTC
cdr3_aa: CASRGGMLDYGYTF

v_call: TRBV21-1
d_call: NA
j_call: TRBJ1-5
clone_size: NA
cdr3_nt: TGTGCCAGCAGCAAAGAATCACACCAGGGGGCACCTGCGACCCAGCCCCAGCATTTT
cdr3_aa: CASSKESHQGAPATQPQHF

v_call: TRBV18
d_call: TRBD1
j_call: TRBJ2-7
clone_size: NA
cdr3_nt: TGTGCCAGCTCACCATCAGGACAGGGTGGGCACGAGCAGTACTTC
cdr3_aa: CASSPSGQGGHEQYF

v_call: TRBV19
d_call: NA
j_call: TRBJ2-2
clone_size: NA
cdr3_nt: TGTGCCAGTAGTCCGCAGGGCCCCGGGGAGCTGTTTTTT
cdr3_aa: CASSPQGPGELFF

v_call: TRBV19
d_call: NA
j_call: TRBJ1-5
clone_size: NA
cdr3_nt: TGTGCCAGTAGTCTGTGGGCAGGCAATCAGCCCCAGCATTTT
cdr3_aa: CASSLWAGNQPQHF

v_call: TRBV6-1
d_call: NA
j_call: TRBJ1-2
clone_size: NA
cdr3_nt: TGTGCCAGCAGTGAAGTGGTAGAGTATGGCTACACCTTC
cdr3_aa: CASSEVVEYGYTF

v_call: TRBV7-2
d_call: TRBD1
j_call: TRBJ1-1
clone_size: NA
cdr3_nt: TGTGCCAGCAGAACAACAGGGGGAGGCACTGAAGCTTTCTTT
cdr3_aa: CASRTTGGGTEAFF

v_call: TRBV18
d_call: NA
j_call: TRBJ1-3
clone_size: NA
cdr3_nt: TGTGCCAGCTCGATTAGGGGGAGCTCTGGAAACACCATATATTTT
cdr3_aa: CASSIRGSSGNTIYF

v_call: TRBV5-4
d_call: TRBD2
j_call: TRBJ2-3
clone_size: once
cdr3_nt: TGTGCCAGCAGCTTCAGCGCGGGAGGGGATACGCAGTATTTT
cdr3_aa: CASSFSAGGDTQYF

v_call: TRBV19
d_call: NA
j_call: TRBJ1-5
clone_size: NA
cdr3_nt: TGTGCCAGTAGTATAGATCTCCGGACAGTGGGTCCCCTCGGGCAGCCCCAGCATTTT
cdr3_aa: CASSIDLRTVGPLGQPQHF

v_call: TRBV28
d_call: TRBD1
j_call: TRBJ1-2
clone_size: NA
cdr3_nt: TGTGCCAGCAGTTGGACAGGGGGCTATGGCTACACCTTC
cdr3_aa: CASSWTGGYGYTF

v_call: TRBV21-1
d_call: NA
j_call: TRBJ2-2
clone_size: NA
cdr3_nt: TGTGCTGGAGGGTACGACACCGGGGAGCTGTTTTTT
cdr3_aa: CAGGYDTGELFF

v_call: TRBV7-2
d_call: TRBD2
j_call: TRBJ2-3
clone_size: NA
cdr3_nt: TGTGCCAGCAGCTTGTCAGGAAGCGGGGCAGGCGATACGCAGTATTTT
cdr3_aa: CASSLSGSGAGDTQYF

v_call: TRBV5-6
d_call: NA
j_call: TRBJ1-2
clone_size: NA
cdr3_nt: TGTGCCAGCAGCTTGTTCGCGGCAAACAACTATGGCTACACCTTC
cdr3_aa: CASSLFAANNYGYTF

v_call: TRBV7-9
d_call: NA
j_call: TRBJ2-1
clone_size: NA
cdr3_nt: TGTGCCAGCAGCGACCGACAGACCCCCTCCTACAATGAGCAGTTCTTC
cdr3_aa: CASSDRQTPSYNEQFF

v_call: TRBV9
d_call: NA
j_call: TRBJ2-5
clone_size: NA
cdr3_nt: TGTGCCAGCAGCCCCCTCGGCGGATACCAAGAGACCCAGTACTTC
cdr3_aa: CASSPLGGYQETQYF

v_call: TRBV6-6
d_call: TRBD1
j_call: TRBJ1-2
clone_size: NA
cdr3_nt: TGTGCCAGCAGTTATCAAACAGGGGATACAAATGGCTACACCTTC
cdr3_aa: CASSYQTGDTNGYTF

v_call: TRBV10-3
d_call: TRBD1
j_call: TRBJ2-2
clone_size: NA
cdr3_nt: TGTGCCATCACTGAGGGGGCGGCGAACACCGGGGAGCTGTTTTTT
cdr3_aa: CAITEGAANTGELFF

v_call: TRBV19
d_call: NA
j_call: TRBJ1-2
clone_size: NA
cdr3_nt: TGTGCCAGTATCCCCTTTGAGGACAGCAACTATGGCTACACCTTC
cdr3_aa: CASIPFEDSNYGYTF

v_call: TRBV2
d_call: TRBD1
j_call: TRBJ1-1
clone_size: few
cdr3_nt: TGTGCCAGTACCGGGACAGGGCAGGGGGCTGAAGCTTTCTTT
cdr3_aa: CASTGTGQGAEAFF

v_call: TRBV28
d_call: TRBD1
j_call: TRBJ1-2
clone_size: NA
cdr3_nt: TGTGCCAGCAGTCCCTTCGGACAGGGCGGTGGCTACACCTTC
cdr3_aa: CASSPFGQGGGYTF

v_call: TRBV6-5
d_call: NA
j_call: TRBJ1-2
clone_size: NA
cdr3_nt: TGTGCCAGCAGTTACGCGCGGAGTAACTATGGCTACACCTTC
cdr3_aa: CASSYARSNYGYTF

v_call: TRBV7-2
d_call: NA
j_call: TRBJ1-2
clone_size: NA
cdr3_nt: TGTGCCAGCAGCTACAGGGTGGAAGTCTATGGCTACACCTTC
cdr3_aa: CASSYRVEVYGYTF

v_call: TRBV4-3
d_call: NA
j_call: TRBJ2-2
clone_size: NA
cdr3_nt: TGCGCCAGCAGCCAAGATTTCAGGACCGGGGAGCTGTTTTTT
cdr3_aa: CASSQDFRTGELFF

v_call: TRBV6-5
d_call: TRBD1
j_call: TRBJ1-4
clone_size: NA
cdr3_nt: TGTGCCAGCAGTTATAACAGGGGTAATGAAAAACTGTTTTTT
cdr3_aa: CASSYNRGNEKLFF